What follows is one T cell receptor (beta chain) and its context. V was clipped by 7 bases and J by 4 bases, with 13 bases between them. This CDR3 has 13 residues. Looked up from germline, CDR1 is SQVTM and CDR2 is ANQGSEA. This sample stems from a study of T cell changes during pregnancy in multiple sclerosis. Sequencing was performed with immunoSEQ multiplex PCR; in TCRdb, only in-frame clones are kept and a portion is missing. The profile shows fewer than 20,000 clones, approximately 86% of them singletons. Sequencing was performed on CD8+ T cells from peripheral blood mononuclear cells, taken after pregnancy. The rearrangement uses TRBV29-1 and TRBJ1-4; possible D gene TRBD1, 5 bases. This receptor was identified in a female donor in good health, enrolled as a control in a pregnancy study. The CDR3 region has the DNA TGCAGCGCCATGGGACTTTATAATGAAAAACTGTTTTTT. This translates into CSAMGLYNEKLFF.